This TCR beta chain originates from a study of T cells in Graves' hyperthyroidism and ophthalmopathy. Clinical symptoms, serum thyroxine, TRAb, thyroid ultrasound and orbital computed tomography informed diagnoses. Trimming left V 5 bases short and J 5 bases short, with 18 bases between. The germline CDR1 and CDR2 sequences are SEHNR and FQNEAQ (reference sequence). This CDR3 contains 15 residues. Amplified TCR beta CDR3 regions derived from RNA transcripts. HTBI primers drove first-round RT-PCR of the TCR CDR3. TCRdb redid the calling of the multiplex PCR reads with MiXCR, one entry per CDR3 protein. Among 450,000 to 600,000 distinct CDR3 sequences listed, 11% to 15% were seen once.

This clonotype was obtained from a woman aged 40 to 50 with Graves' hyperthyroidism. This chain uses TRBV7-9 with TRBJ2-5; the D call may be TRBD1 or TRBD2 (5 bases each). Sequencing was done on a sample of blood. The CDR3: CASSPDGTVHETQYF. In DNA, the CDR3 is TGTGCCAGCAGCCCAGACGGGACCGTCCACGAGACCCAGTACTTC.